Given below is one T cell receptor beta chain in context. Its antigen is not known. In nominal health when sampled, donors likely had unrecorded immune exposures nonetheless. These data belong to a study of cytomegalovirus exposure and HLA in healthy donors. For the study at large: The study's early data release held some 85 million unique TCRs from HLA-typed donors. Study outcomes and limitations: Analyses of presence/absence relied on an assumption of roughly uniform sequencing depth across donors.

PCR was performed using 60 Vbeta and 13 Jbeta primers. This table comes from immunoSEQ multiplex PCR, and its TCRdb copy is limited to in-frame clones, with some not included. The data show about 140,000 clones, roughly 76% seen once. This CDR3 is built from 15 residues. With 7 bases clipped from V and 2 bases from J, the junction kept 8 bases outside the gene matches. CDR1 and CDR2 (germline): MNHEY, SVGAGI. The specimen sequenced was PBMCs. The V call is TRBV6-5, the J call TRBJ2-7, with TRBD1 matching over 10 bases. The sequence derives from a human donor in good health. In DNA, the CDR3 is TGTGCCAGCATGCGGGGACAGGGGTCTCCCTACGAGCAGTACTTC. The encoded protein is CASMRGQGSPYEQYF.